A selection of T cell receptor beta chains follows, all from one sample in a study of metastatic and nonmetastatic thyroid tumors. Via MiXCR, TCRdb re-called the PCR reads. The sample carries around 21,000 clones, approximately 37% recorded once. The specimen sequenced was tumor tissue. The source is a female donor with papillary thyroid cancer or a benign thyroid nodule (not recorded which). Some clones in this sample may be carry-over from other donors' samples. CDR3s include the opening cysteine and the closing phenylalanine or tryptophan. A D gene is named only where the DNA matches it firmly. Only part of the rows carry a size: once, few, many, or a class if the clone is expanded.

v_call	d_call	clone_size	j_call	cdr3_nt	cdr3_aa
TRBV6-1	NA	few	TRBJ2-7	TGTGCCAGCAGTCAGGAGGCAGGGGGGACCTACGAGCAGTACTTC	CASSQEAGGTYEQYF
TRBV6-2/TRBV6-3	NA	NA	TRBJ2-1	TGTGCCAGCAGTTACAATGAGCAGTTCTTC	CASSYNEQFF
TRBV12-3/TRBV12-4	NA	NA	TRBJ2-2	TGTGCCAGCAGTTTGGGGCAGACGAACACCGGGGAGCTGTTTTTT	CASSLGQTNTGELFF
TRBV5-1	TRBD1	NA	TRBJ1-4	TGCGCCAGCAGGTTTGGACAGGGAAGTAATGAAAAACTGTTTTTT	CASRFGQGSNEKLFF
TRBV5-1	TRBD1	NA	TRBJ2-2	TGCGCCAGCAGCTTGGGGACAGGCGGTAACACCGGGGAGCTGTTTTTT	CASSLGTGGNTGELFF
TRBV30	NA	NA	TRBJ2-2	TGTGCCTTAAACCCAGGGGAGGCCGGGGAGCTGTTTTTT	CALNPGEAGELFF
TRBV6-6	TRBD1	NA	TRBJ2-7	TGTGCCAGCAGTTCTCCGGGACAGAGCTCCTACGAGCAGTACTTC	CASSSPGQSSYEQYF
TRBV2	TRBD1	NA	TRBJ2-1	TGTGCCAGCAGGCTCCCCCTGGGGGACAGGATGAATGAGCAGTTCTTC	CASRLPLGDRMNEQFF
TRBV6-1	NA	NA	TRBJ2-6	TGTGCCAGCAGGACCAACGTCCTGACTTTC	CASRTNVLTF
TRBV6-1	TRBD2	NA	TRBJ2-1	TGTGCCAGCAGTGAGGGACTAGCGGGAGTAGGGTATGAGCAGTTCTTC	CASSEGLAGVGYEQFF
TRBV12-3/TRBV12-4	TRBD1	NA	TRBJ1-2	TGTGCCAGCAGTTTGGCAGGGGGCGGCTACACCTTC	CASSLAGGGYTF
TRBV5-1	TRBD1	NA	TRBJ2-7	TGCGCCAGCAGCTTGTACCAGGGGGCGACCTACGAGCAGTACTTC	CASSLYQGATYEQYF
TRBV5-1	NA	NA	TRBJ1-2	TGCGCCAGCAGCCCGATATTGGCGTTCTATGGCTACACCTTC	CASSPILAFYGYTF